Listed here are 19 T cell receptor beta chains from one sample, sequenced in a study of neurological immune-mediated disorders. TCRdb re-called the 5' RACE reads with MiXCR, one entry per CDR3 protein. The sample shows roughly 56,000 distinct CDR3 sequences, about 10% of them seen only once. The sequenced sample was PBMCs. The receptors were gathered from a man between 60 and 70 years old in good health.

This clonotype showed up many times. This chain connects TRBV20-1 to TRBJ1-4; no clear D. Per germline, CDR1 DFQATT and CDR2 SNEGSKA (reference sequence). The CDR3 length is 13 residues. Trimming cost V 6 bases and J 3 bases, with 11 bases left between them. The CDR3 sequence is CSAPLTANEKLFF. The CDR3 nucleotides read TGCAGTGCCCCTCTCACGGCTAATGAAAAACTGTTTTTT.

This clonotype has at least ten counts. The CDR3 loop is CASSLRQGERSPLHF. CDR3 nucleotides: TGTGCCAGCAGCTTAAGGCAGGGGGAGAGATCACCCCTCCACTTT. The chain employs TRBV7-8 and TRBJ1-6; 7 bases line up with TRBD1. The V and J ends lost 2 bases and 10 bases, in that order; junction bases with no gene match: 8. Germline CDR1 reads SGHVS; CDR2 reads FQNEAQ. The CDR3 length is 15 residues.

This clonotype was counted ten times or more. The chain couples TRBV12-3 or TRBV12-4 to TRBJ1-5; D uncertain. CDR3 length equals 13 residues. Trimming cost V 8 bases and J 5 bases, with 13 bases left between them. In DNA, the CDR3 is TGTGCCAGCGGCCTTTCGAGGGATCAGCCCCAGCATTTT. Translated, it gives CASGLSRDQPQHF.

The chain recombines TRBV20-1 with TRBJ2-3, with D possibly matching TRBD2 (6 bases). This CDR3 has 15 residues. In germline, CDR1 is DFQATT, CDR2 SNEGSKA (reference sequence). V was cut by 3 bases and J by 5 bases, with 18 bases left in between. The CDR3 is CSARAATRGVDTQYF. The CDR3 nucleotides are TGCAGTGCTAGGGCGGCTACACGCGGGGTAGATACGCAGTATTTT.

This clonotype was observed at least ten times. V is TRBV6-1 and J is TRBJ2-1, with TRBD1 matching 8 bases. Germline CDR1 is MNHNS and CDR2 is SASEGT. The CDR3 runs 13 residues. V dropped 6 bases and J dropped 5; count of bases not matched to a gene: 3. This CDR3 is CASRPTGDNEQFF. CDR3 sequence (DNA): TGTGCCAGCAGGCCGACAGGGGACAATGAGCAGTTCTTC.

This clonotype has at least ten counts. The V and J genes are TRBV5-1 and TRBJ1-2; unclear D gene. Trimming removed 0 bases from V and 2 bases from J, with 5 bases in between. This CDR3 contains 13 residues. CDR1 and CDR2 from the germline V gene are SGHRS and YFSETQ. The CDR3 nucleotides are TGCGCCAGCAGCTTGGAAGGGAACTATGGCTACACCTTC. Amino acids: CASSLEGNYGYTF.

This chain connects TRBV5-1 to TRBJ2-3, with D hard to call. The CDR3 extends over 15 amino acids. The V gene lost 1 base and the J gene lost 0 bases, with 9 bases spanning the gap. From germline, CDR1 is SGHRS and CDR2 YFSETQ. The CDR3 loop is CASSLMYMSTDTQYF. The CDR3 nucleotides read TGCGCCAGCAGCTTGATGTATATGAGCACAGATACGCAGTATTTT. Supplemented by reference TRBV5-1 and TRBJ2-3, the full variable domain reads KAGVTQTPRYLIKTRGQQVTLSCSPISGHRSVSWYQQTPGQGLQFLFEYFSETQRNKGNFPGRFSGRQFSNSRSEMNVSTLELGDSALYLCASSLMYMSTDTQYFGPGTRLTVL.

Ten or more counts support this clonotype. The chain employs TRBV11-1 and TRBJ1-2; D is undetermined. The length of the CDR3 is 13 residues. Looked up from germline, CDR1 is SGHAT and CDR2 is FQDESV (reference sequence). V was shortened by 0 bases and J by 3 bases, with 5 bases between the two germline ends. The CDR3 spells CASSLARDYGYTF. Here the CDR3 DNA reads TGTGCCAGCAGCTTAGCCCGCGACTATGGCTACACCTTC. Using reference TRBV11-1 and TRBJ1-2 for the parts outside the CDR3, the full variable domain is EAEVAQSPRYKITEKSQAVAFWCDPISGHATLYWYRQILGQGPELLVQFQDESVVDDSQLPKDRFSAERLKGVDSTLKIQPAELGDSAMYLCASSLARDYGYTFGSGTRLTVV.

This clonotype was counted ten times or more. The chain joins TRBV7-2 to TRBJ2-6, with D maybe TRBD1 (6 bases). The CDR3 has 15 amino acids. Germline lookup yields CDR1 SGHTA and CDR2 FQGNSA. CDR3 protein: CASGQSFSGANVLTF. CDR3 sequence (DNA): TGTGCATCGGGACAATCCTTCTCTGGGGCCAACGTCCTGACTTTC.

This clonotype appeared many times. The chain uses TRBV7-8 and TRBJ2-5; TRBD2 agrees at 9 bases. The V gene end was trimmed by 5 bases and the J gene end by 4 bases; junction bases not matched to a gene: 8. Germline CDR1 reads SGHVS; CDR2 reads FQNEAQ. This CDR3 contains 15 residues. This CDR3 reads CASSPGTSSLETQYF. DNA for the CDR3: TGTGCCAGCAGCCCTGGGACTAGCTCGCTAGAGACCCAGTACTTC. Drawing the rest from reference TRBV7-8 and TRBJ2-5, the complete variable domain is GAGVSQSPRYKVAKRGQDVALRCDPISGHVSLFWYQQALGQGPEFLTYFQNEAQLDKSGLPSDRFFAERPEGSVSTLKIQRTQQEDSAVYLCASSPGTSSLETQYFGPGTRLLVL.

This chain connects TRBV12-3 or TRBV12-4 to TRBJ2-7; TRBD1 aligns across 9 bases. Germline trimming cut 6 bases from V and 0 bases from J; bases unmatched to any gene: 6. The CDR3 sequence is 15 residues long. The CDR3 protein is CASRGGTGISYEQYF. Here the CDR3 DNA reads TGTGCCAGCAGGGGAGGGACAGGGATCTCCTACGAGCAGTACTTC.

There are many counts of this clonotype. The chain has TRBV24-1 and TRBJ2-5; TRBD1 is a possible D gene (6 bases). Germline V gene sequence: CDR1 KGHDR, CDR2 SFDVKD. V was clipped by 5 bases and J by 5 bases, with 11 bases between them. The CDR3 is 13 amino acids. CDR3 in DNA: TGTGCCACCAGTGTCTCAGGGGCGGAGACCCAGTACTTC. It translates to CATSVSGAETQYF.

This clonotype was seen many times. The chain employs TRBV10-3 and TRBJ1-5; 9 bases match TRBD1. The CDR3 is 14 residues long. The germline gives CDR1 ENHRY, CDR2 SYGVKD. The trim removed 8 bases at V and 0 bases at J, leaving 2 bases unmatched. The CDR3 protein is CAIRDRDSNQPQHF. The CDR3 DNA reads as TGTGCCATCCGGGACAGGGATAGCAATCAGCCCCAGCATTTT.

This clonotype has a count of ten or more. The V gene is TRBV6-6, the J gene TRBJ2-7; 9 nucleotides match TRBD1. The V segment lost 8 bases and the J segment 5 bases; nucleotides outside the gene matches: 7. Germline loops: CDR1 MNHNY, CDR2 SVGAGI (reference sequence). The CDR3 runs 13 residues. CDR3 protein: CASGPGQGHEQYF. The CDR3 nucleotides read TGTGCCAGCGGACCGGGACAGGGCCACGAGCAGTACTTC.

This clonotype was detected ten times or more. V gene TRBV20-1 combines with J gene TRBJ1-2; D ambiguous. V lost 0 bases and J 7 bases, leaving 0 bases between the germline ends. Germline CDR1 and CDR2: DFQATT and SNEGSKA (reference sequence). CDR3 length equals 9 residues. CDR3 amino acids: CSARDGYTF. CDR3 coding DNA: TGCAGTGCTAGAGATGGCTACACCTTC.

This clonotype was seen many times. The chain joins TRBV5-5 to TRBJ1-2, with D unresolved. This CDR3 contains 15 residues. Between the trimmed V and J ends, which lost 1 base and 6 bases, there was a span of 16 bases. CDR1 and CDR2 (germline): SGHKS, YYEKEE (reference sequence). CDR3 amino acids: CASSLILLPGDGYTF. The DNA for the CDR3 is TGTGCCAGCAGCTTGATCTTACTTCCAGGTGATGGCTACACCTTC.

This clonotype occurred many times. V and J are TRBV27 and TRBJ1-2; no firm D call. CDR1 and CDR2 from the germline V gene are MNHEY and SMNVEV (reference sequence). V dropped 8 bases and J dropped 4 bases, with 20 bases sitting between them. This CDR3 has 15 amino acids. The CDR3 DNA reads TGTGCCAGCGCCCGGTCTCCCGAATCCCGCTATGGCTACACCTTC. It encodes CASARSPESRYGYTF.

This clonotype is categorized as medium-sized. V and J are TRBV5-1 and TRBJ2-3, with D uncertain. Germline assignment: CDR1 SGHRS and CDR2 YFSETQ. This CDR3 is built from 11 residues. Trimming cost V 2 bases and J 6 bases, with 4 bases left between them. The CDR3 DNA reads TGCGCCAGCAGCTTATGGGATACGCAGTATTTT. Its protein is CASSLWDTQYF.

This clonotype has ten or more counts. The chain joins TRBV6-1 to TRBJ1-3, with a possible D match to TRBD1 (5 bases). The CDR3 length is 14 residues. Germline CDR1 MNHNS, CDR2 SASEGT. The germline V and J ends were trimmed by 4 bases and 7 bases, with 14 bases remaining between them. The CDR3 is CASSGLGPVNTIYF. CDR3 in DNA: TGTGCCAGCAGTGGATTGGGGCCGGTCAACACCATATATTTT.